Sequencing of this T cell receptor beta chain was carried out in a study of blood T cell repertoires in COVID-19. Overall study: Sources were T cells, B-cell-depleted T cells, or PBMCs; the material itself was cDNA or gDNA.

V shed 3 bases and J 9 bases; nucleotides not matched to a gene: 12. CDR3 length equals 15 residues. Germline V gene data show CDR1 as KGHSH and CDR2 as LQKENI. Per the original data handling: Nucleated cell counts were estimated from reference gene primer amplification. Libraries were prepared by immunoSEQ multiplex PCR; TCRdb keeps only in-frame clonotypes and omits some of them. The V and J calls and clone size are taken from that table; D and trimming were inferred from the DNA. Of about 60,000 clones listed, approximately 84% are singletons. This rearrangement joins TRBV18 to TRBJ2-7; TRBD1 matches 9 bases. The sequencing sample was made of peripheral blood. The clonotype originates from a man aged 55-75 years with acute or convalescent COVID-19. For the CDR3, the DNA is TGTGCCAGCTCACCGATGACAGGGGGGCGCGAAGGGCAGTACTTC. It encodes CASSPMTGGREGQYF.